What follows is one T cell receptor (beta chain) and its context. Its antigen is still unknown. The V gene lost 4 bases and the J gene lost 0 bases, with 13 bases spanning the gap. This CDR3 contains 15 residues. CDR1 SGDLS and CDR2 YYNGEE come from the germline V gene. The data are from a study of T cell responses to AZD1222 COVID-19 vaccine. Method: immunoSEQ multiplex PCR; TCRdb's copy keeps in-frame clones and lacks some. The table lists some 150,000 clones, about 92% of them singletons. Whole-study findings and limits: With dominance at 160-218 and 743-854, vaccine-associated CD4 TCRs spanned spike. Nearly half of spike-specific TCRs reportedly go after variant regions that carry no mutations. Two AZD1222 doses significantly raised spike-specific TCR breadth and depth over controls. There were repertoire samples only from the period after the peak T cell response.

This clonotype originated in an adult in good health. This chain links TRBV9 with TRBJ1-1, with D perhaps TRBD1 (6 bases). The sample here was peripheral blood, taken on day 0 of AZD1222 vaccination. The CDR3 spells CASSLTGILNTEAFF. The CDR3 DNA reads TGTGCCAGCAGCCTGACAGGTATTTTGAACACTGAAGCTTTCTTT.